This T cell receptor (beta chain) stems from a study of cytomegalovirus exposure and HLA in healthy donors. The PCR was carried out with 60 Vbeta primers and 13 Jbeta primers. Sequencing used immunoSEQ multiplex PCR; TCRdb keeps in-frame clones, though not all of them. This repertoire shows around 300,000 clones, over 85% found once; its top ten account for 2% to 3%. CDR3 length: 18 amino acids. V lost 3 bases, J lost 4 bases, and 12 bases stayed unmatched. From germline, CDR1 is LNHNV and CDR2 YYDKDF (reference sequence). The rearrangement uses TRBV15 and TRBJ2-2; 9 bases match TRBD2. The sequencing sample was made of PBMCs. The TCR was taken from a woman aged 18-30 years in good health and CMV-seronegative. Here the CDR3 reads CATSRRGGGAFGTGELFF. The CDR3 DNA reads as TGTGCCACCAGCAGGAGGGGCGGGGGGGCTTTTGGCACCGGGGAGCTGTTTTTT.